This T cell receptor beta chain emerged from a study of T cell responses to AZD1222 COVID-19 vaccine (dated by TCRdb to 2020 to 2022). Study-level background: AZD1222 recipients whose second dose came at about 4 weeks and those whose second dose came at about 12 weeks were combined into one group, since spike-specific TCR depth and breadth did not differ between the two schedules. TCR sequencing was performed for approximately 240 trial participants, of whom 200 to 210 were given two doses of AZD1222 and some 25 were given two doses of MenACWY control vaccine. Enrollment into the trials was organized by age into subgroups of 18-55, 56-69 and 70-plus years, and those subgroups contained about 160, 30 and 59 TCR-sequenced participants, respectively. The full study reports these points: Nearly half of unique spike-specific TCRs reportedly recognized epitopes outside regions mutated in the B.1.351 and B.1.1.7 variants. The vaccine-associated CD4 TCRs covered the entire spike protein, and the dominant responses fell in regions 160-218 and 743-854. A significant rise in spike-specific TCR breadth and depth was observed after two AZD1222 doses relative to day 0 and relative to MenACWY recipients. Because no day 14 peak-response samples were available, the repertoires could be characterized only after the peak T cell response. Conclusions about previously exposed vaccinees are limited, since just a handful of AZD1222 recipients were seropositive for SARS-CoV-2 at baseline. In the small 56-69-year group, the increase in depth fell short of significance, most likely because of low power. Participants were mostly white British and included more females than males, and it was suggested by the authors that clonal diversity may have been underestimated.

The CDR3 regions of human TCRbeta chains were analyzed by immunosequencing. On the authors' methods: TCRs in the repertoires were matched against a reference library of SARS-CoV-2-specific TCRs that had been generated with the MIRA antigen-specificity platform. Breadth was defined as the fraction of unique TCRs that were SARS-CoV-2-associated. Depth was defined as the fraction of total T cells that were SARS-CoV-2-associated. Using the MIRA data, every spike-specific TCR was mapped to the spike region that the TCR reacted to and assigned to either a CD4 or a CD8 class. Log10-transformed breadth and depth values were compared by one-way ANOVA with Sidak's multiple comparisons tests. Imported from immuneACCESS, the table was reduced by TCRdb to in-frame sequences with V and J called. These copies leave out some clones; in studies compared against another copy, an unresolved V gene accounts for under half, and the cause of the remainder is not known. V and J calls and clone size are given by that table; D and trimming were obtained from the DNA. Present in this sample are more than 100,000 clones, 80% to 90% of which were seen just once. The ten most abundant clones make up more than 6.5% of the sample.

In regard to this clone: The clone's antigen remains unknown. It has no much larger one-base neighbor in the sample; base qualities were not kept.

The time point label on this specimen signifies: baseline before first vaccination. Samples from vaccinated people were obtained from the UK trials COV001 and COV002, which included a single-blind randomized controlled phase 2/3 trial of AZD1222 (ChAdOx1 nCoV-19) in healthy adults. For TCRbeta chain sequencing, PBMC samples from trial participants were taken at day 0 and at day 28 after the second dose. Based on the germline V gene, the CDR1 and CDR2 sequences are SGHDN and FVKESK. At the junction V is shortened by 3 bases and J by 9 bases, with 9 bases in between. The CDR3 goes from the cysteine to the phenylalanine over 11 residues. The read is trimmed to its CDR3 DNA, 33 bases read in frame from base 1.

The sequences come from peripheral blood, collected on day 0 of AZD1222 vaccination. The clonotype originates from an adult in good health. The rearranged chain carries TRBV14 and TRBJ2-7, with the D gene not clear enough to name. The CDR3 region has the sequence CASSHGLGQYF. The DNA is as follows: TGTGCCAGCAGCCACGGATTGGGGCAGTACTTC.